The 7 T cell receptor beta chains below were found in one sample sequenced in a study of T cells after yellow fever vaccination. A single record per CDR3 protein comes from TCRdb applying MiXCR to the 5' RACE reads. This sample has a few hundred thousand distinct CDR3 sequences, with roughly 6.8% found just once. Sample: CD4+ T cells sorted from PBMCs, taken on the day of the yellow fever booster vaccination. Receptor source: a man aged 25-45 years who received the YFV17D yellow fever vaccine.

The chain combines TRBV7-2 with TRBJ2-3; D is unclear. V lost 4 bases to trimming and J lost 8 bases, with 13 bases between them. The CDR3 consists of 13 residues. From germline, CDR1 is SGHTA and CDR2 FQGNSA. The CDR3 DNA reads TGTGCCAGCAGCTCCGACCCCCTGGGTACGCAGTATTTT. Its protein is CASSSDPLGTQYF.

This clonotype has at least ten counts. V is TRBV27 and J is TRBJ1-5; TRBD1 is a possible D gene (5 bases). Germline V gene lookup returns CDR1 MNHEY and CDR2 SMNVEV (reference sequence). The V end lost 5 bases, the J end lost 0 bases, and 17 bases lay between the germline ends. CDR3 size: 17 residues. As DNA, the CDR3 is TGTGCCAGCAGTCCAGGGTCGGGCCCTTATAGCAATCAGCCCCAGCATTTT. Residues: CASSPGSGPYSNQPQHF.

This clonotype was observed many times. The chain is built from TRBV5-1 and TRBJ1-4; 8 nucleotides agree with TRBD1. Trimming at V came to 0 bases and at J to 5 bases, leaving 0 bases not matched to a gene. Looked up from germline, CDR1 is SGHRS and CDR2 is YFSETQ. The CDR3 consists of 14 residues. The CDR3: CASSLGQGNEKLFF. DNA for the CDR3: TGCGCCAGCAGCTTGGGACAGGGGAATGAAAAACTGTTTTTT. Full variable domain (remainder filled in from reference TRBV5-1 and TRBJ1-4): KAGVTQTPRYLIKTRGQQVTLSCSPISGHRSVSWYQQTPGQGLQFLFEYFSETQRNKGNFPGRFSGRQFSNSRSEMNVSTLELGDSALYLCASSLGQGNEKLFFGSGTQLSVL.

This clonotype showed up just a few times. CDR3 amino acids: CASSLRSSGPSNEQFF. CDR3 bases: TGCGCCAGCAGTCTCAGATCTAGCGGGCCCAGCAATGAGCAGTTCTTC. The J gene is TRBJ2-1, the V gene TRBV10-1; 8 bases align to TRBD2. The CDR3 loop spans 16 amino acids. Germline V CDR1 and CDR2: WNHNN, SYGVQD (reference sequence). The trim removed 5 bases at V and 6 bases at J, leaving 12 bases unmatched.

The chain combines TRBV7-2 with TRBJ2-5, with D possibly matching TRBD2 (6 bases). This CDR3 has 16 amino acids. CDR1 SGHTA and CDR2 FQGNSA come from the germline V gene. Trimming shortened V by 1 base and J by 0 bases, and 12 bases separated the two germline ends. CDR3 loop: CASSLGRGGNQETQYF. CDR3 nucleotide sequence: TGTGCCAGCAGCTTAGGGCGGGGCGGGAACCAAGAGACCCAGTACTTC.

V gene TRBV18 combines with J gene TRBJ2-3; D call uncertain. The length of the CDR3 is 15 residues. Per the germline V gene, CDR1 is KGHSH and CDR2 is LQKENI. V was pared by 1 base and J by 0 bases, with 8 bases between. The DNA of the CDR3 is TGTGCCAGCTCACCACAGGGATTTAGCACAGATACGCAGTATTTT. It specifies CASSPQGFSTDTQYF.

This clonotype was found a few times. This chain joins TRBV5-1 and TRBJ2-7, with 7 bases matching TRBD1. V lost 4 bases to trimming and J lost 6 bases; unmatched junction nucleotides: 16. Germline V gene data show CDR1 as SGHRS and CDR2 as YFSETQ. The CDR3 is 16 residues long. The CDR3 region is CASSPGDRGSLREQYF. CDR3 DNA: TGCGCCAGCAGCCCCGGGGACAGAGGTTCCCTACGCGAGCAGTACTTC.